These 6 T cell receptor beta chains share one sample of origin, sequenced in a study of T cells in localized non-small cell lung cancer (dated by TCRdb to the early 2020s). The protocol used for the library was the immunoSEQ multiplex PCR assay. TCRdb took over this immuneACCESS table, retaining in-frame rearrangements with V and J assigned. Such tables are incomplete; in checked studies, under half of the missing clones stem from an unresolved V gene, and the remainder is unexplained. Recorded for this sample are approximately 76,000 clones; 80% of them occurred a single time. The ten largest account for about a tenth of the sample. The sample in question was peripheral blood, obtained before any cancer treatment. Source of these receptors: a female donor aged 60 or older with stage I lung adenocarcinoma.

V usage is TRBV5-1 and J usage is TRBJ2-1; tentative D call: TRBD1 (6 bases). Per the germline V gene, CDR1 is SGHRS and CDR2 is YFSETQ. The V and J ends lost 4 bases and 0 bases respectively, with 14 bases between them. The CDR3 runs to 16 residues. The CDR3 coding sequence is TGCGCCAGCAGCCTACTGGACAGAGGCTCCTACAATGAGCAGTTCTTC. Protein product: CASSLLDRGSYNEQFF.

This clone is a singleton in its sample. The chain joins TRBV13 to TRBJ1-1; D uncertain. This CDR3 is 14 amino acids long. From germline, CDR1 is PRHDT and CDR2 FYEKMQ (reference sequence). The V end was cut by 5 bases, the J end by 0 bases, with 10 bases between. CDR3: CASSIQSLNTEAFF. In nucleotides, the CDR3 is TGTGCCAGCAGCATCCAAAGTTTGAACACTGAAGCTTTCTTT.

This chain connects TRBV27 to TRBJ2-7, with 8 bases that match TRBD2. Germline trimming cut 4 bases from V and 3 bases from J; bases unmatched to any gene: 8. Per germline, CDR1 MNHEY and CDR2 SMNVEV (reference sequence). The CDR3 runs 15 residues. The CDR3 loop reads CASSWYGLAGYEQYF. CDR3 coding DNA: TGTGCCAGCAGTTGGTACGGGCTAGCGGGCTACGAGCAGTACTTC.

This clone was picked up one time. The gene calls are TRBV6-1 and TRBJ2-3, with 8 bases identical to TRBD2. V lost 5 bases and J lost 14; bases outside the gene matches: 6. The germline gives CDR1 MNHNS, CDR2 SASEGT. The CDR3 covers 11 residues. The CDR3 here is CASSLQRGSYF. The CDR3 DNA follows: TGTGCCAGCAGTCTCCAGCGGGGGTCGTATTTT.

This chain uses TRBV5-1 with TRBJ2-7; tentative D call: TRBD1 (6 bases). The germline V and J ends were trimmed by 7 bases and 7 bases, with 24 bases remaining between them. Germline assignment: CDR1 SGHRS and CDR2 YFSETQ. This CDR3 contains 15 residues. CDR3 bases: TGCGCCAGCCGTCAAATCACAGGGCCATCATCAGAGCAGTACTTC. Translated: CASRQITGPSSEQYF.

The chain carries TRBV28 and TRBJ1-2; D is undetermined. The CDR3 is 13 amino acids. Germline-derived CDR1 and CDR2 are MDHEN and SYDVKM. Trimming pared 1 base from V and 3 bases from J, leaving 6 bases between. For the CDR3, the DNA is TGTGCCAGCAGTTTATCAAGGGACTATGGCTACACCTTC. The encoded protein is CASSLSRDYGYTF.